The rows below give T cell receptor beta chains drawn from one sample of a study of T cell repertoires in cytomegalovirus infection. Their cognate antigens are unknown. TCRdb fed the reads into MiXCR, producing one record per CDR3 protein. The repertoire includes approximately 1,000,000 distinct CDR3 sequences, approximately 31% of them detected once, and 11% to 15% sits in the top ten. The input for sequencing was cultured CD8+ T cells from PBMCs, taken from culture after CMV antigen stimulation. The receptors were gathered from a human donor in good health (CMV status not recorded). Some clones in this sample may be carry-over from other donors' samples. Each CDR3 is given without its conserved first and last residue.

v_call: TRBV7-9; j_call: TRBJ2-5; cdr3_aa: ASSRDRLQETQY
v_call: TRBV7-6; j_call: TRBJ1-4; cdr3_aa: ASSFGQGIAADEKLF
v_call: TRBV11-2; j_call: TRBJ2-5; cdr3_aa: ASSLMPSGELQETQY
v_call: TRBV4-1; j_call: TRBJ1-5; cdr3_aa: ASSQVSERGNGVSNQPQH
v_call: TRBV28; j_call: TRBJ1-2; cdr3_aa: ASSLDRRSYT
v_call: TRBV7-2; j_call: TRBJ1-1; cdr3_aa: ASSLATALNTEAF
v_call: TRBV7-4; j_call: TRBJ1-2; cdr3_aa: ASSLPRRANYGYT
v_call: TRBV7-8; j_call: TRBJ1-4; cdr3_aa: ASSLAGAGDDEKLF
v_call: TRBV3-1; j_call: TRBJ2-1; cdr3_aa: ASSQGGTSYNEQF
v_call: TRBV15; j_call: TRBJ1-1; cdr3_aa: ATSRDAGLNTEAF
v_call: TRBV5-6; j_call: TRBJ2-2; cdr3_aa: ASSFPRGTMTGELF
v_call: TRBV4-1; j_call: TRBJ2-3; cdr3_aa: ASSRPPGTSEDTQY
v_call: TRBV6-5; j_call: TRBJ1-2; cdr3_aa: ASSYSTKGGADYGYT
v_call: TRBV2; j_call: TRBJ2-5; cdr3_aa: ASSEGHRETQY
v_call: TRBV7-8; j_call: TRBJ2-7; cdr3_aa: ASSPGVQMREQY
v_call: TRBV7-8; j_call: TRBJ2-1; cdr3_aa: ASSPTVSYNEQF